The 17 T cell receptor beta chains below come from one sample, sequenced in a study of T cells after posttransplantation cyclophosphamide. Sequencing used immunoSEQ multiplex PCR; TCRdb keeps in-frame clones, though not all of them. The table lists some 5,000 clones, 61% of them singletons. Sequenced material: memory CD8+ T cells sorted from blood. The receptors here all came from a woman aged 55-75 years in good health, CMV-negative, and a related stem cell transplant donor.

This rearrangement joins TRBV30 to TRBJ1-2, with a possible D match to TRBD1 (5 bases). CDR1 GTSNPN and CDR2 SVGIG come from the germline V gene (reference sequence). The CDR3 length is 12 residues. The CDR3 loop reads CATLGGNYGYTF. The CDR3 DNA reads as TGTGCGACCCTCGGGGGGAACTATGGCTACACCTTC.

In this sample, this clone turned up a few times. This CDR3 reads CASSFQREVRDTQYF. CDR3 bases: TGTGCCAGCAGCTTTCAGCGGGAGGTTCGAGATACGCAGTATTTT. This chain uses TRBV5-6 with TRBJ2-3; 9 nucleotides agree with TRBD2. This CDR3 is built from 15 residues. J gave up 5 bases and V 2 bases, and 6 bases lay outside the gene matches. Germline lookup yields CDR1 SGHDT and CDR2 YYEEEE. Full variable domain (remainder filled in from reference TRBV5-6 and TRBJ2-3): DAGVTQSPTHLIKTRGQQVTLRCSPKSGHDTVSWYQQALGQGPQFIFQYYEEEERQRGNFPDRFSGHQFPNYSSELNVNALLLGDSALYLCASSFQREVRDTQYFGPGTRLTVL.

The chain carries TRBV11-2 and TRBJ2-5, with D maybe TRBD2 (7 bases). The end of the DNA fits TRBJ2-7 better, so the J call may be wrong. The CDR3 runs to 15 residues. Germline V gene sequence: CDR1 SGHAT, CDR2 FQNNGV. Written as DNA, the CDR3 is TGTGCCAGCAGCCTCGGGGGGCGCTGGTTGGACGAGCAGTACTTC. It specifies CASSLGGRWLDEQYF.

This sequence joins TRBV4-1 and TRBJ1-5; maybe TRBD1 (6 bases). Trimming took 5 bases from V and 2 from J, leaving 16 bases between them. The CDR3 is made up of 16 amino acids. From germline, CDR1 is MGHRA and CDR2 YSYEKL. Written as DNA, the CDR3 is TGCGCCAGCAGCGTGGGGGGGGCGCCAGGCAATCAGCCCCAGCATTTT. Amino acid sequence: CASSVGGAPGNQPQHF.

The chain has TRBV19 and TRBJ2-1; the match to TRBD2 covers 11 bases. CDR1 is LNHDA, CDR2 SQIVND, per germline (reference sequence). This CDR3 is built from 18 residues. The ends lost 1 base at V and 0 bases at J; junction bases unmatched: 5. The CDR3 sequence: CASSIVGTSGLSYNEQFF. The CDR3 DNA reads TGTGCCAGTAGTATAGTAGGGACTAGCGGTCTCTCCTACAATGAGCAGTTCTTC.

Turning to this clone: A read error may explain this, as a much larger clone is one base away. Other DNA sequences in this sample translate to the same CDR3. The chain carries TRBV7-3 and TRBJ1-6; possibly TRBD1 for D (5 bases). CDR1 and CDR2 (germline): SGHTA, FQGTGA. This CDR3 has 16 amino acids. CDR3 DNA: TGTGCCAGCAGCTTAGGGTTACGGGGGGTTAATTCCCCCCTCCACTTT. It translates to CASSLGLRGVNSPLHF.

The CDR3 loop reads CAIRAAGDDEQYF. The CDR3 DNA reads as TGTGCCATCAGGGCTGCGGGAGACGACGAGCAGTACTTC. This chain links TRBV10-3 with TRBJ2-7; 7 bases agree with TRBD2. The junction had 7 bases not matched to a gene; V was cut back by 6 bases and J by 5 bases. Per germline, CDR1 ENHRY and CDR2 SYGVKD. The CDR3 has 13 residues.

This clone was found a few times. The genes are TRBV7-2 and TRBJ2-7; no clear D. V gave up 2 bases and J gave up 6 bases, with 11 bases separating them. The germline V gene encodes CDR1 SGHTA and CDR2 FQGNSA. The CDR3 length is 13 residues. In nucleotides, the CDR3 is TGTGCCAGCAGCTTAACTAACCCGGGCGAGCAGTACTTC. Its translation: CASSLTNPGEQYF.

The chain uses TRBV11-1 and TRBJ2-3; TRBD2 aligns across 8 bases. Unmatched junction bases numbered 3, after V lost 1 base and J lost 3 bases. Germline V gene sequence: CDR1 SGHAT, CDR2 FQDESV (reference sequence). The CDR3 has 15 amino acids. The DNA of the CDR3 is TGTGCCAGCAGCTTAGTAGCGGGGTGGACAGATACGCAGTATTTT. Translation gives CASSLVAGWTDTQYF.

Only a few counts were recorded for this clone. CDR3 sequence reads: CAITGGSGTGELFF. The CDR3 region has the DNA TGTGCCATCACGGGGGGCAGCGGCACCGGGGAGCTGTTTTTT. The chain links TRBV7-9 to TRBJ2-2; tentative D call: TRBD2 (7 bases). Trimming left V 10 bases short and J 4 bases short, with 16 bases between. CDR3 length: 14 amino acids. The germline gives CDR1 SEHNR, CDR2 FQNEAQ (reference sequence).

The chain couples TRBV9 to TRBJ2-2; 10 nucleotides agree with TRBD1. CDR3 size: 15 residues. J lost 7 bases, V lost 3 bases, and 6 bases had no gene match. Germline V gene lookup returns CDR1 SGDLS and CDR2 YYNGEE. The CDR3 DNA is TGTGCCAGCAGCGACCCGGGACAGGGGATCGGGGAGCTGTTTTTT. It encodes CASSDPGQGIGELFF.

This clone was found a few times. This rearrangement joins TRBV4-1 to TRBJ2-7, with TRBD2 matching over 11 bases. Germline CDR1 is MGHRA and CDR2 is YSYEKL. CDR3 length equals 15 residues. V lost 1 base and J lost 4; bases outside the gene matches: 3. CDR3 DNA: TGCGCCAGCAGCCAAGGACTAGCGGGGAGATACGAGCAGTACTTC. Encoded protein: CASSQGLAGRYEQYF.

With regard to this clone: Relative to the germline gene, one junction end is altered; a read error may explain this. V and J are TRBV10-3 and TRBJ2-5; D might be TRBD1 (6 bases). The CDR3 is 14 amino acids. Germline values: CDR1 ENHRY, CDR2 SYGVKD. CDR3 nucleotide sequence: TGTGCCATCAGTGAAGGGACATTCCAAGAGGCCCAGTACTTC. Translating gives CAISEGTFQEAQYF.

The CDR3 DNA reads as TGTGCCAGCAGCTTAGGGCCGGGGAGCTTAAGCTCCTACAATGAGCAGTTCTTC. Amino acids: CASSLGPGSLSSYNEQFF. The chain has TRBV7-8 and TRBJ2-1; perhaps TRBD2 as D (5 bases). The CDR3 is 18 amino acids. V was shortened by 1 base and J by 0 bases, with 16 bases between the two germline ends. CDR1 is SGHVS, CDR2 FQNEAQ, per germline.

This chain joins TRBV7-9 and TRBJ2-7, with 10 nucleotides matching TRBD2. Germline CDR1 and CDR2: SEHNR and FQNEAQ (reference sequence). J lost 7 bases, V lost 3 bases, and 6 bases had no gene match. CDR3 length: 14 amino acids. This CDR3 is CASSLSGGVWEQYF. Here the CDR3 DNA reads TGTGCCAGCAGCTTGAGCGGGGGGGTGTGGGAGCAGTACTTC.

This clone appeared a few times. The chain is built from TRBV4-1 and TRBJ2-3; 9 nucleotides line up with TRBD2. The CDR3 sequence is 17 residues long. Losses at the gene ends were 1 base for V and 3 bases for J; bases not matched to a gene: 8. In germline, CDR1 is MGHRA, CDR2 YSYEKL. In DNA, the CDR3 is TGCGCCAGCAGCCAAGGTCGGGCGGGAGGGCCGACAGATACGCAGTATTTT. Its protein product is CASSQGRAGGPTDTQYF.

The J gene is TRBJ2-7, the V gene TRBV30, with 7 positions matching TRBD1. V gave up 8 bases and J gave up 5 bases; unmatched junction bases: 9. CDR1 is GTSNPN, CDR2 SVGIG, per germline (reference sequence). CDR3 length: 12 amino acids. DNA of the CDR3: TGTGCCACCACCCGAGGGGGCGACGAGCAGTACTTC. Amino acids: CATTRGGDEQYF.